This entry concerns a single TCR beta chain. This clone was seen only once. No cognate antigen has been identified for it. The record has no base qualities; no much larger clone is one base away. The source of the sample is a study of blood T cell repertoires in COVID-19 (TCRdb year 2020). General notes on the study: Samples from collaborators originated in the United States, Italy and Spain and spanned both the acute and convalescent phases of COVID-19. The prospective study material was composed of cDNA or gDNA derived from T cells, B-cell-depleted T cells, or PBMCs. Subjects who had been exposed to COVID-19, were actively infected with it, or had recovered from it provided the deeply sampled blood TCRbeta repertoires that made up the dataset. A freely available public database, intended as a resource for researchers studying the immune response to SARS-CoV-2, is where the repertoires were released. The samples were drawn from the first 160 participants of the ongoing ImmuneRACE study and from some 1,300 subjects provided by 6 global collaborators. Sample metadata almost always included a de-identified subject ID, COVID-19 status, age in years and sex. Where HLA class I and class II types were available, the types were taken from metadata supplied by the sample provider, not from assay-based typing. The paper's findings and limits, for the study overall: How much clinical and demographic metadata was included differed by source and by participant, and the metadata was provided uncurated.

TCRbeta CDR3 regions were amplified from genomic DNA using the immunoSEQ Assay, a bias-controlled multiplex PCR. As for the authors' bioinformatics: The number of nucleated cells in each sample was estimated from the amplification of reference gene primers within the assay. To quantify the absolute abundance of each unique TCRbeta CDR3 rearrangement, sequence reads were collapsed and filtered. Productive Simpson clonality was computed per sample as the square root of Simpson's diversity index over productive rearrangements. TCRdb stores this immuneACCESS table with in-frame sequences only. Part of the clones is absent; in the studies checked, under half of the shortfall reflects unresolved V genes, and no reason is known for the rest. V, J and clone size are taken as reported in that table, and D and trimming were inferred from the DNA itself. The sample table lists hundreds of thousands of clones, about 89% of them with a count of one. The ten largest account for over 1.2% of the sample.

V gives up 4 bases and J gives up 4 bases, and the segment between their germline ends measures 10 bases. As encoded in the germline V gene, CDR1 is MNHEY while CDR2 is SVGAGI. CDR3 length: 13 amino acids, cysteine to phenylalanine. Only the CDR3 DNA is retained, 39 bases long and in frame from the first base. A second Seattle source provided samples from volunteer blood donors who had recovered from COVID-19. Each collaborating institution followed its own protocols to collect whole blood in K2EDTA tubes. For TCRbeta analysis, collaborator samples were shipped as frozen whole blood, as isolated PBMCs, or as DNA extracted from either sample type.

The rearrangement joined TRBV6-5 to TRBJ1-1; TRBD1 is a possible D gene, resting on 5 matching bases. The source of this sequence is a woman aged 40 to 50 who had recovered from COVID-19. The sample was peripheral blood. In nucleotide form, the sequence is TGTGCCAGCAGTTTAGGACATTTCACTGAAGCTTTCTTT. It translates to CASSLGHFTEAFF.